Presented here are 21 T cell receptor beta chains from one specimen sequenced in a study of shared clonotypes between healthy human individuals. Data came from immunoSEQ multiplex PCR; TCRdb stores just in-frame clones and leaves some out. The sample has more than 900,000 clones; approximately 78% are singletons. Material: memory CD4+ T cells from PBMCs. Sample subset: CD45RA-negative fraction. These receptors were collected from a man between 18 and 35 years old in good health. Some clones in this sample may be carry-over from other donors' samples.

The chain is built from TRBV7-9 and TRBJ2-5; 10 nucleotides line up with TRBD1. The CDR3 is 16 amino acids. Germline CDR1 SEHNR, CDR2 FQNEAQ (reference sequence). V lost 4 bases, J lost 2 bases, and 7 bases stayed unmatched. CDR3: CASSSTGGMGQETQYF. CDR3 DNA: TGTGCCAGCAGCTCGACAGGGGGCATGGGGCAAGAGACCCAGTACTTC.

V is TRBV27 and J is TRBJ2-2; tentatively, D is TRBD2 (5 bases). Per the germline V gene, CDR1 is MNHEY and CDR2 is SMNVEV (reference sequence). This CDR3 region has 14 residues. V was clipped by 5 bases and J by 6 bases, with 13 bases between them. The CDR3 region is CASSPSWGAGELFF. The DNA of the CDR3 is TGTGCCAGCAGTCCCTCGTGGGGAGCCGGGGAGCTGTTTTTT.

The V gene is TRBV28, the J gene TRBJ1-1; weak D call: TRBD1 (6 bases). This CDR3 contains 15 residues. Trimming pared 4 bases from V and 1 base from J, leaving 13 bases between. Germline V gene sequence: CDR1 MDHEN, CDR2 SYDVKM. The CDR3 bases are TGTGCCAGCAGTTCCGCCGGGACACGGAACACTGAAGCTTTCTTT. It encodes CASSSAGTRNTEAFF. The full variable domain, its missing parts supplied by reference TRBV28 and TRBJ1-1, is DVKVTQSSRYLVKRTGEKVFLECVQDMDHENMFWYRQDPGLGLRLIYFSYDVKMKEKGDIPEGYSVSREKKERFSLILESASTNQTSMYLCASSSAGTRNTEAFFGQGTRLTVV.

The chain uses TRBV28 and TRBJ2-3, with TRBD2 matching over 16 bases. CDR3 size: 19 residues. In germline, CDR1 is MDHEN, CDR2 SYDVKM. V dropped 6 bases and J dropped 4; count of bases not matched to a gene: 13. In DNA form, the CDR3 reads TGTGCCAGCAGAACAACCCCCGGGACTAGCGGGGGGGTTTCAGATACGCAGTATTTT. Its protein product is CASRTTPGTSGGVSDTQYF.

As to this clone: It differs at one base from a far larger clone, so likely a read error. The same CDR3 is also encoded by other DNA sequences in this sample. The gene calls are TRBV30 and TRBJ1-1, with unresolved D. This CDR3 comprises 14 residues. V lost 2 bases, J lost 4 bases, and 14 bases lay in between. Looked up from germline, CDR1 is GTSNPN and CDR2 is SVGIG (reference sequence). CDR3 region: CAWSQDGGSTEAFF. In DNA, the CDR3 is TGTGCCTGGAGTCAGGACGGAGGGTCCACTGAAGCTTTCTTT.

The V gene is TRBV28, the J gene TRBJ2-7; 9 bases line up with TRBD2. Looked up from germline, CDR1 is MDHEN and CDR2 is SYDVKM. V was pared by 5 bases and J by 1 base, with 9 bases of the junction left unmatched. The CDR3 sequence is 16 residues long. The CDR3 loop reads CASSPSLAGGSYEQYF. CDR3 in DNA: TGTGCCAGCAGTCCCAGTTTGGCGGGAGGGTCCTACGAGCAGTACTTC.

V gene TRBV7-7 combines with J gene TRBJ1-1; no reliable D call. Germline loops: CDR1 SSHAT, CDR2 FNYEAQ (reference sequence). V dropped 1 base and J dropped 3 bases, with 18 bases sitting between them. This CDR3 is 17 amino acids long. Here the CDR3 DNA reads TGTGCCAGCAGCTTAGGGCCCTCTTTAATCGACGACACTGAAGCTTTCTTT. Its protein product is CASSLGPSLIDDTEAFF.

The chain couples TRBV7-2 to TRBJ1-3; D is unclear. The CDR3 is made up of 17 amino acids. Germline V gives CDR1 SGHTA, CDR2 FQGNSA. V lost 1 base to trimming and J lost 0 bases, with 13 bases between them. CDR3 nucleotide sequence: TGTGCCAGCAGCTTAGGGCCGGGCGTATACTCTGGAAACACCATATATTTT. This gives the protein CASSLGPGVYSGNTIYF.

The chain carries TRBV30 and TRBJ1-4; D perhaps matches TRBD1 (5 bases). V was pared by 5 bases and J by 5 bases, with 12 bases between. The germline V gene encodes CDR1 GTSNPN and CDR2 SVGIG (reference sequence). There are 13 residues in the CDR3. CDR3 DNA sequence: TGTGCCTGGGACCTGGGGGGGAATGAAAAACTGTTTTTT. Translating gives CAWDLGGNEKLFF.

This clone was seen a few times. J is TRBJ2-7 and V is TRBV7-2, with 10 bases matching TRBD1. There are 15 residues in the CDR3. Germline values: CDR1 SGHTA, CDR2 FQGNSA. V gave up 5 bases and J gave up 4 bases; unmatched junction bases: 8. The CDR3 DNA is TGTGCCAGCAGCCCAGTCGTGGGACAGGGGTACGAGCAGTACTTC. Protein product: CASSPVVGQGYEQYF. Filled out from reference TRBV7-2 and TRBJ2-7, the complete variable domain reads GAGVSQSPSNKVTEKGKDVELRCDPISGHTALYWYRQSLGQGLEFLIYFQGNSAPDKSGLPSDRFSAERTGGSVSTLTIQRTQQEDSAVYLCASSPVVGQGYEQYFGPGTRLTVT.

The sample holds many counts of this clone. V gene TRBV9 combines with J gene TRBJ1-5, with 8 nucleotides matching TRBD1. The J segment lost 11 bases and the V segment lost 4 bases, leaving 14 bases of the junction unmatched. This CDR3 spans 15 amino acids. Germline CDR1 is SGDLS and CDR2 is YYNGEE. DNA of the CDR3: TGTGCCAGCAGCCGCCGGGACAGGCCAGAGGGGGCCCAGCATTTT. This translates into CASSRRDRPEGAQHF.

This clone was counted a few times. The identical CDR3 is also encoded by other nucleotide sequences in the sample. The V call is TRBV25-1, the J call TRBJ1-1; D is possibly TRBD1 (5 bases). Trimming removed 1 base at V and 3 bases at J, with 9 bases between. Germline CDR1 is MGHDK and CDR2 is SYGVNS. The CDR3 covers 14 residues. In DNA, the CDR3 is TGTGCCAGCAGTGAATTGGGCAGGGACACTGAAGCTTTCTTT. Amino acids: CASSELGRDTEAFF. Complete variable domain (other parts from reference TRBV25-1 and TRBJ1-1): EADIYQTPRYLVIGTGKKITLECSQTMGHDKMYWYQQDPGMELHLIHYSYGVNSTEKGDLSSESTVSRIRTEHFPLTLESARPSHTSQYLCASSELGRDTEAFFGQGTRLTVV.

Regarding this clone: Other DNA sequences from this sample encode an identical CDR3 as well. V usage is TRBV28 and J usage is TRBJ2-7; D is unresolved. V dropped 5 bases and J dropped 4 bases, with 9 bases sitting between them. The CDR3 loop spans 12 amino acids. The germline CDR1 and CDR2 sequences are MDHEN and SYDVKM. The CDR3 nucleotides are TGTGCCAGCAGTCCCTCGGGTTACGAGCAGTACTTC. This gives the protein CASSPSGYEQYF.

This clone appeared once. The chain is built from TRBV5-1 and TRBJ2-3; TRBD2 matches at 8 bases. The V segment lost 3 bases and the J segment 5 bases; nucleotides outside the gene matches: 11. Germline lookup yields CDR1 SGHRS and CDR2 YFSETQ. This CDR3 is 16 amino acids long. CDR3 loop: CASSSLGIAGQDTQYF. CDR3 sequence (DNA): TGCGCCAGCAGCTCCCTCGGGATAGCGGGGCAAGATACGCAGTATTTT.

This chain uses TRBV11-3 with TRBJ2-1, with a possible D match to TRBD2 (5 bases). This CDR3 is built from 15 residues. Germline V gives CDR1 SGHNT, CDR2 YENEEA. V gave up 0 bases and J gave up 6 bases, with 12 bases separating them. The CDR3 DNA reads TGTGCCAGCAGCTTAGACGGGCGGGCGGGCAATGAGCAGTTCTTC. It translates to CASSLDGRAGNEQFF.

This clone came up once. The rearrangement joins TRBV30 to TRBJ2-1; 12 bases are shared with TRBD2. Germline assignment: CDR1 GTSNPN and CDR2 SVGIG (reference sequence). V was pared by 0 bases and J by 7 bases, with 13 bases of the junction left unmatched. The CDR3 runs to 18 residues. The CDR3 spells CAWSVRLAGAGGRNEQFF. CDR3 DNA: TGTGCCTGGAGTGTCCGACTAGCGGGAGCCGGAGGTAGAAATGAGCAGTTCTTC.

The chain joins TRBV18 to TRBJ1-5; perhaps TRBD1 as D (6 bases). The V end was cut by 8 bases, the J end by 4 bases, with 15 bases between. From germline, CDR1 is KGHSH and CDR2 LQKENI. This CDR3 has 14 residues. In DNA form, the CDR3 reads TGTGCCAGCGAAACACAGGGTACAAATCAGCCCCAGCATTTT. The encoded protein is CASETQGTNQPQHF.

This clone was seen more than once but under ten times. This chain joins TRBV6-6 and TRBJ2-1, with 12 bases lining up with TRBD2. CDR3 length equals 14 residues. Looked up from germline, CDR1 is MNHNY and CDR2 is SVGAGI (reference sequence). V gave up 4 bases and J gave up 10 bases; unmatched junction bases: 5. The CDR3 region has the DNA TGTGCCAGCAGTTCCGGGACTAGCGGGTTGGAGCAGTTCTTC. Translated, it gives CASSSGTSGLEQFF.

The rearrangement links TRBV10-3 to TRBJ2-3, with D possibly TRBD1 on 6 matching bases. The CDR3 sequence is 14 residues long. V lost 10 bases and J 2 bases, leaving 16 bases between the germline ends. CDR1 and CDR2 (germline): ENHRY, SYGVKD. DNA of the CDR3: TGTGCCACGCACCGGGACATCAACACAGATACGCAGTATTTT. Amino acid sequence: CATHRDINTDTQYF.

As for this clone: Other DNA sequences of this sample code for an identical CDR3. This chain uses TRBV2 with TRBJ1-1; D possibly corresponds to TRBD1 (6 bases). The CDR3 runs 14 residues. Between the trimmed V and J ends, which lost 3 bases and 2 bases, there was a span of 10 bases. Germline V gene sequence: CDR1 SNHLY, CDR2 FYNNEI. The CDR3 region has the DNA TGTGCCAGCAGTGACAGGGGTTCAAACACTGAAGCTTTCTTT. This sequence encodes CASSDRGSNTEAFF.

Here the CDR3 reads CASSPRTSGRSSTQYF. Here the CDR3 DNA reads TGTGCCAGCAGCCCCCGGACTAGCGGGAGGTCGAGTACGCAGTATTTT. V and J are TRBV9 and TRBJ2-3; 14 bases line up with TRBD2. Per the germline V gene, CDR1 is SGDLS and CDR2 is YYNGEE. The J segment lost 8 bases and the V segment lost 4 bases, leaving 9 bases of the junction unmatched. This CDR3 comprises 16 residues.